The sequence of this T cell receptor (beta chain) was determined in a study of blood T cell repertoires in COVID-19. TCRdb keeps only in-frame clones here, not all; method: immunoSEQ multiplex PCR. In the table there are about 250,000 clones, roughly 80% of which are singletons. The sample taken for sequencing was peripheral blood. This TCR was recovered from an older man with acute or convalescent COVID-19.

CDR3 coding DNA: TGTGCCAGCAGCCCGGACAGCCGGTATGGCTACACCTTC. Amino acids: CASSPDSRYGYTF. This chain joins TRBV6-5 and TRBJ1-2; possible D gene TRBD1, 6 bases. V lost 6 bases, J lost 5 bases, and 13 bases lay in between. The CDR3 is 13 amino acids. Germline lookup yields CDR1 MNHEY and CDR2 SVGAGI.